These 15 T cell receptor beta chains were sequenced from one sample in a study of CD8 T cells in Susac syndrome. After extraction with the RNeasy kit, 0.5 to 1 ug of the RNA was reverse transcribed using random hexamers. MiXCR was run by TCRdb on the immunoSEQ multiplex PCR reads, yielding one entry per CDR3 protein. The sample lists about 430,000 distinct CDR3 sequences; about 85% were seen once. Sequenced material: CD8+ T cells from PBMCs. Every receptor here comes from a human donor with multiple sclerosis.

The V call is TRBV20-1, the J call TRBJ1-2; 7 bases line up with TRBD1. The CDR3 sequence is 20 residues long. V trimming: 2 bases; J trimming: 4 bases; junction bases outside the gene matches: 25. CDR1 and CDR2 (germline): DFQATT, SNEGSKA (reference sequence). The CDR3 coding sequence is TGCAGTGCTAGACTACTTGTCCTGAGGGACCGAGACAGGGTTATCTATGGCTACACCTTC. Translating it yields CSARLLVLRDRDRVIYGYTF.

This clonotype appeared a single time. This CDR3 reads CASSGVTGYQPQHF. The DNA for the CDR3 is TGTGCCAGTAGCGGGGTCACAGGGTACCAGCCCCAGCATTTT. The chain employs TRBV19 and TRBJ1-5, with D possibly matching TRBD1 (6 bases). The V end was cut by 6 bases, the J end by 7 bases, with 16 bases between. CDR3 length equals 14 residues. Per germline, CDR1 LNHDA and CDR2 SQIVND (reference sequence).

CDR3 loop: CASSLRGRTYEQYF. The CDR3 nucleotides read TGTGCCAGCAGTTTAAGGGGGCGAACCTACGAGCAGTACTTC. The chain links TRBV27 to TRBJ2-7; 7 bases are shared with TRBD1. CDR1 and CDR2 from the germline V gene are MNHEY and SMNVEV (reference sequence). J was trimmed by 2 bases and V by 2 bases; bases with no gene match: 3. CDR3 length equals 14 residues.

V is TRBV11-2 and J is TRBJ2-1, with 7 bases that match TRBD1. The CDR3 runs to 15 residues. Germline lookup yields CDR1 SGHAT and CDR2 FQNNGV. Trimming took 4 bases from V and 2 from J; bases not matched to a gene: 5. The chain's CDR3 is CASSSGGFTYNEQFF. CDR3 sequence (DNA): TGTGCCAGCAGCTCAGGGGGATTCACCTACAATGAGCAGTTCTTC.

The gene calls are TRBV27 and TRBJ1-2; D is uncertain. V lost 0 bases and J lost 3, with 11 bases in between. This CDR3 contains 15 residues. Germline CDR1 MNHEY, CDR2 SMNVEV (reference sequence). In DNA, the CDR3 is TGTGCCAGCAGTTTATCGCCTGAGGGATACTATGGCTACACCTTC. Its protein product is CASSLSPEGYYGYTF.

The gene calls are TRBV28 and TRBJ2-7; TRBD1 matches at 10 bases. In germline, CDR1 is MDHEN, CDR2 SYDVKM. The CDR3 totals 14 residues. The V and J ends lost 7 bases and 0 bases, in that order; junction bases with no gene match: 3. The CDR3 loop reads CASTRTGGSYEQYF. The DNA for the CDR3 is TGTGCCAGCACCCGGACAGGGGGCTCCTACGAGCAGTACTTC.

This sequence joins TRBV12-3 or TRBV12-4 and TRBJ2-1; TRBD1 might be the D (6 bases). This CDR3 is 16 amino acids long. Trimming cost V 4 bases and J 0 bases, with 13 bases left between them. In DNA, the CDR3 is TGTGCCAGCAGTTCCGATACAGGGAGCTCCTACAATGAGCAGTTCTTC. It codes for CASSSDTGSSYNEQFF.

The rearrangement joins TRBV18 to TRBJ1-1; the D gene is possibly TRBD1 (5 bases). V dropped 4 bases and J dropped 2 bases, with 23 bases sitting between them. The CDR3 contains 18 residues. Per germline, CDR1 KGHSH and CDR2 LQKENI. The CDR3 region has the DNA TGTGCCAGCTCACTATGGGAGGCAGGGAGGACGACAAACACTGAAGCTTTCTTT. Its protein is CASSLWEAGRTTNTEAFF. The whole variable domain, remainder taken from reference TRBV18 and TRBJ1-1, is NAGVMQNPRHLVRRRGQEARLRCSPMKGHSHVYWYRQLPEEGLKFMVYLQKENIIDESGMPKERFSAEFPKEGPSILRIQQVVRGDSAAYFCASSLWEAGRTTNTEAFFGQGTRLTVV.

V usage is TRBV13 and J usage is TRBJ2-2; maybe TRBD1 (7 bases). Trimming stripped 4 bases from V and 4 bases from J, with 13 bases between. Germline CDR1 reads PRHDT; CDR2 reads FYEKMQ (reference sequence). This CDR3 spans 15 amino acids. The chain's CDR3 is CASSSGGTGTGELFF. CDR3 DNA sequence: TGTGCCAGCAGCTCAGGGGGGACCGGCACCGGGGAGCTGTTTTTT.

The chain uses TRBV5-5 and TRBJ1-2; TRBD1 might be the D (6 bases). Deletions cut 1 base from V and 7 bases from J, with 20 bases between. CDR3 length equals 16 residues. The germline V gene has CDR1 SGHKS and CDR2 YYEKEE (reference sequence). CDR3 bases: TGTGCCAGCAGCTTGAGTATAGGGGAAGGGACACTTGGCTACACCTTC. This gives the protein CASSLSIGEGTLGYTF.

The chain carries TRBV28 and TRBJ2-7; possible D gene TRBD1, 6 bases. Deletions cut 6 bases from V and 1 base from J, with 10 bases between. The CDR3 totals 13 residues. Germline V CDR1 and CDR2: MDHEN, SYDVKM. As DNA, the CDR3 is TGTGCCAGCAGGGACGGACAGTCCTACGAGCAGTACTTC. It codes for CASRDGQSYEQYF.

In DNA, the CDR3 is TGCGCCAGCAGTGACAGCCGGGACAGACCCTATGGCTACACCTTC. It translates to CASSDSRDRPYGYTF. The J gene is TRBJ1-2, the V gene TRBV10-2, with TRBD1 matching over 7 bases. The CDR3 is made up of 15 amino acids. Germline values: CDR1 WSHSY, CDR2 SAAADI. Trimming took 3 bases from V and 4 from J; bases not matched to a gene: 8.

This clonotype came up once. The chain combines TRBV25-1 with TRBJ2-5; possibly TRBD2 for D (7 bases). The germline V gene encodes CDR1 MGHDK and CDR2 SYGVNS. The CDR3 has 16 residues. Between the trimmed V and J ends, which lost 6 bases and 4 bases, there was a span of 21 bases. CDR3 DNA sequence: TGTGCCAGCAGCCCCGGGGGCGGGAGACGGTTAGAGACCCAGTACTTC. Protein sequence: CASSPGGGRRLETQYF.

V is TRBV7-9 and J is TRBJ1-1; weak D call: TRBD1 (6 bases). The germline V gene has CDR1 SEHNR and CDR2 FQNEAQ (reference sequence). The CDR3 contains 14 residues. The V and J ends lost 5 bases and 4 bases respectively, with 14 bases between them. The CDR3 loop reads CASSPPDRPTEAFF. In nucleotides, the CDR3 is TGTGCCAGCAGCCCCCCAGACAGGCCCACTGAAGCTTTCTTT. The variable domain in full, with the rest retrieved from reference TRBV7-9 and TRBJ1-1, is DTGVSQNPRHKITKRGQNVTFRCDPISEHNRLYWYRQTLGQGPEFLTYFQNEAQLEKSRLLSDRFSAERPKGSFSTLEIQRTEQGDSAMYLCASSPPDRPTEAFFGQGTRLTVV.

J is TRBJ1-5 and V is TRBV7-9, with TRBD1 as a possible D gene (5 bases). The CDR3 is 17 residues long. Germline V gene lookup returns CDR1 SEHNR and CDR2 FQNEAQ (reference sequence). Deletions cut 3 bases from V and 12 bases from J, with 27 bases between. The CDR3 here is CASSFSLGGGSGEGQHF. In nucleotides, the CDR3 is TGTGCCAGCAGCTTTTCCCTCGGTGGCGGTTCGGGGGAAGGCCAGCATTTT. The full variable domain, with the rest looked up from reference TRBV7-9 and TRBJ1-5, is DTGVSQNPRHKITKRGQNVTFRCDPISEHNRLYWYRQTLGQGPEFLTYFQNEAQLEKSRLLSDRFSAERPKGSFSTLEIQRTEQGDSAMYLCASSFSLGGGSGEGQHFGDGTRLSIL.